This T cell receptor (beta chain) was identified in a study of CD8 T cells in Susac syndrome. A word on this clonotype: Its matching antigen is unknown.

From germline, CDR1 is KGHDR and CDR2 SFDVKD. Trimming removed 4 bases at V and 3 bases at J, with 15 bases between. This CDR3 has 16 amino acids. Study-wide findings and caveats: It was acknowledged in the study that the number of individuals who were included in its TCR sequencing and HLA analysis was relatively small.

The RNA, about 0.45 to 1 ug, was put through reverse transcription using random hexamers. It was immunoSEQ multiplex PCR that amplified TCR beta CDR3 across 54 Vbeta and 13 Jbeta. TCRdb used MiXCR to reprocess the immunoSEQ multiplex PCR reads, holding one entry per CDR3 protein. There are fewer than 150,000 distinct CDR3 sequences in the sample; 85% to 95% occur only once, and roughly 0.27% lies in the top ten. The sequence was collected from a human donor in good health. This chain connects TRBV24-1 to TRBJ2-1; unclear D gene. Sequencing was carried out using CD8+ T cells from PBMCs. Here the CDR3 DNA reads TGTGCCACCAGTGAACCTGACGACGTGGGCTACAATGAGCAGTTCTTC. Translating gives CATSEPDDVGYNEQFF.